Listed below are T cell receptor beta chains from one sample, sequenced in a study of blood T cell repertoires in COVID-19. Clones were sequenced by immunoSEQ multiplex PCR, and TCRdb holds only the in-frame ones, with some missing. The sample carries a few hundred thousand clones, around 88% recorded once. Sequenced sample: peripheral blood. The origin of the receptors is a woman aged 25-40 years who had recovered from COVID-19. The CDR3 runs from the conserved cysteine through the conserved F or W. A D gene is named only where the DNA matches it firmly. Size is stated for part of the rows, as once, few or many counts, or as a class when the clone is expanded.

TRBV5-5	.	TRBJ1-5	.	TGTGCCAGCAGCTTTTCGGGATCGGCCCAGCATTTT	CASSFSGSAQHF
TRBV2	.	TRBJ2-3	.	TGTGCCAGCAACCCCAACAGGCTGAGCACAGATACGCAGTATTTT	CASNPNRLSTDTQYF
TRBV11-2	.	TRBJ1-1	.	TGTGCCAGCAGCAACTCTGGAGGTCCCGGGGAAGCTTTCTTT	CASSNSGGPGEAFF
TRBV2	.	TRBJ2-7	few	TGTGCCAGCAGTGACGAGACCGAGGGCGAGCAGTACTTC	CASSDETEGEQYF
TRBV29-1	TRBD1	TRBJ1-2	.	TGCAGCGTTAGCCCAGGGGGCGGCAACTATGGCTACACCTTC	CSVSPGGGNYGYTF
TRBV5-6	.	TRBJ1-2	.	TGTGCCAGCAGCATAGGACCGGGGGGCTACACCTTC	CASSIGPGGYTF
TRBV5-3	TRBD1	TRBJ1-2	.	TGTGCCAGAAGCCACTCACCGGGACAGGGGAAGGGGAACTATGGCTACACCTTC	CARSHSPGQGKGNYGYTF
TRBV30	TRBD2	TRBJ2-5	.	TGTGCCTGGAGGGGACTAGCCGAGACCCAGTACTTC	CAWRGLAETQYF
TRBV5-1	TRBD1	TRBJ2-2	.	TGCGCCAGCAGCTTGAGGTCAGGGGGCTTCACCGGGGAGCTGTTTTTT	CASSLRSGGFTGELFF
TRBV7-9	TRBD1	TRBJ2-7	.	TGTGCCAGCAGCCAAGGGACAGGGCTAGGCGAGCAGTACTTC	CASSQGTGLGEQYF
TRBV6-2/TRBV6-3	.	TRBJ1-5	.	TGTGCCAGCAGTTACACACCCGGGGACAATAGCAATCAGCCCCAGCATTTT	CASSYTPGDNSNQPQHF
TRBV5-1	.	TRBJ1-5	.	TGCGCCAGCAGCTTGGAAGGGGTCGGACAGCCCCAGCATTTT	CASSLEGVGQPQHF
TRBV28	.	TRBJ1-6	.	TGTGCCAGCAGTTTATCAGAGACAGGCTACTATAATTCACCCCTCCACTTT	CASSLSETGYYNSPLHF
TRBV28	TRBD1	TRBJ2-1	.	TGTGCCAGCAGCCGGTTTACAGGGGGCTCCTACAATGAGCAGTTCTTC	CASSRFTGGSYNEQFF
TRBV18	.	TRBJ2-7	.	TGTGCCAGCTCACCACGCAGGGGCGAGCAGTACTTC	CASSPRRGEQYF
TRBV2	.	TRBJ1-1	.	TGTGCCAGCAGAGACGGGGACAAGCTGAACACTGAAGCTTTCTTT	CASRDGDKLNTEAFF
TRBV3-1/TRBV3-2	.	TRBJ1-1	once	TGTGCCAGCAGCCGGGCTTTTGTGATGAACACTGAAGCTTTCTTT	CASSRAFVMNTEAFF
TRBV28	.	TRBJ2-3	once	TGTGCCAGCAGTTTATTTGAGCCAGATACGCAGTATTTT	CASSLFEPDTQYF
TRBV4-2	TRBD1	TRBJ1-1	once	TGTGCCAGCAGCCACCCGGGACAGGCGGCCACTGAAGCTTTCTTT	CASSHPGQAATEAFF
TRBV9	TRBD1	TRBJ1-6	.	TGTGCCAGCAGCGCTGGGACAGGGAATAATTCACCCCTCCACTTT	CASSAGTGNNSPLHF
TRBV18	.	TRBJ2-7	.	TGTGCCAGCTCACCACCCGGCGGAATAGTATCCTACGAGCAGTACTTC	CASSPPGGIVSYEQYF
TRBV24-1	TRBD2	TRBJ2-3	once	TGTGCCACCAGTGATCCGGGACTAGCGGGGGCCAATCCTAGCACAGATACGCAGTATTTT	CATSDPGLAGANPSTDTQYF
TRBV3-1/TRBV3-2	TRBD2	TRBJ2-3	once	TGTGCCAGCAGCCACCAACACCAAGGGGGACTAGCGGGGTACACAGATACGCAGTATTTT	CASSHQHQGGLAGYTDTQYF
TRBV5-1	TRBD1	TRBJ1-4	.	TGCGCCAGCAGCTTGGGGGACAGGGGTTTGACTAATGAAAAACTGTTTTTT	CASSLGDRGLTNEKLFF
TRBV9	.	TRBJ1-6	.	TGTGCCAGCAGCGTAGCTACGTCGGATTCACCCCTCCACTTT	CASSVATSDSPLHF
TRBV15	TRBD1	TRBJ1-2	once	TGTGCCACCAGCAGAGTAGGGGGCCTGGGTGGCTACACCTTC	CATSRVGGLGGYTF
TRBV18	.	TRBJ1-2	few	TGTGCCAGCTCACCGGACTCCTTTGACGGCTACACCTTC	CASSPDSFDGYTF
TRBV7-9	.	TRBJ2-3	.	TGTGCCAGCAGCTCAACAGGGACAGATACGCAGTATTTT	CASSSTGTDTQYF
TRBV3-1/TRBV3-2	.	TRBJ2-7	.	TGTGCCAGCAGCCAAGTGAGGAGCTCCTACGAGCAGTACTTC	CASSQVRSSYEQYF
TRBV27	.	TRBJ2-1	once	TGTGCCAGCAGTTTGGGGGGACACAATGAGCAGTTCTTC	CASSLGGHNEQFF
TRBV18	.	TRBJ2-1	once	TGTGCCAGCTCACCACCCGGAAGGCGGTTAGGTGAGCAGTTCTTC	CASSPPGRRLGEQFF
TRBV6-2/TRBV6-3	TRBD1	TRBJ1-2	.	TGTGCCAGCAGTTACCCGGGACAGACCTTCTATGGCTACACCTTC	CASSYPGQTFYGYTF
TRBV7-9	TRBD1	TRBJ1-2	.	TGTGCCAGCAGCTTAGTTTCAACAGGGGCCCTCGGGGGCTACACCTTC	CASSLVSTGALGGYTF
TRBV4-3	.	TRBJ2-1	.	TGCGCCAGCAGCCAAGAGGGAGGGGGAATATACAATGAGCAGTTCTTC	CASSQEGGGIYNEQFF
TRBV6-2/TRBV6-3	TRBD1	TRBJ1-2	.	TGTGCCAGCAGTCTAAGACCAACCGGGACAGTCTATGGCTACACCTTC	CASSLRPTGTVYGYTF
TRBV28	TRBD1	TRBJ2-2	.	TGTGCCAGCAGTAACCAGGGGGCGGTCCGTGTTGGGGAGCTGTTTTTT	CASSNQGAVRVGELFF
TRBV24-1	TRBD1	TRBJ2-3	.	TGTGCCACCAGTGAGCTCGGGACAGGGAAGAGGAAAACAGATACGCAGTATTTT	CATSELGTGKRKTDTQYF
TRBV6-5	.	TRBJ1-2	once	TGTGCCAGCAGGGATGGGGCGTCCTATGGCTACACCTTC	CASRDGASYGYTF
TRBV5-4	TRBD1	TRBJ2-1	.	TGTGCCAGCAGCCGGGACAGCTTCAATGAGCAGTTCTTC	CASSRDSFNEQFF
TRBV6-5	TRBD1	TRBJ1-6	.	TGTGCCAGCTCAAGGACAGGGAACTCACCCCTCCACTTT	CASSRTGNSPLHF
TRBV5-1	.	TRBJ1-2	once	TGCGCCAGCAGTCCCGACAGGCCTGACTATGGCTACACCTTC	CASSPDRPDYGYTF
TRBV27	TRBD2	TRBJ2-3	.	TGTGCCAGCACCACCCACCTGGCGGGGGGCACAGATACGCAGTATTTT	CASTTHLAGGTDTQYF
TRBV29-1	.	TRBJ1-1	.	TGCAGCGTGGGCGGGCCAGTTGAAGCTTTCTTT	CSVGGPVEAFF
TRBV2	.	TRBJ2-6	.	TGTGCCAGCAGTGTATTAGCCACCGGGGCCAACGTCCTGACTTTC	CASSVLATGANVLTF
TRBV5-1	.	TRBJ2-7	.	TGCGCCAGCAGCTTGATGGCAACTTCAGGCTCCTACGAGCAGTACTTC	CASSLMATSGSYEQYF
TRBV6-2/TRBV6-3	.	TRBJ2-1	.	TGTGCCAGCAGTTACGATATGTGGGGACTGTCCTACAATGAGCAGTTCTTC	CASSYDMWGLSYNEQFF
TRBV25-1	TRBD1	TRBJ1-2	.	TGTGCCAGCAGTGAAATCTGGGCAGGGGGCCACTATGGCTACACCTTC	CASSEIWAGGHYGYTF
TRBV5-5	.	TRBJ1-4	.	TGTGCCAGCAGCTTGGGTTCCGGGACACCTGAAAAACTGTTTTTT	CASSLGSGTPEKLFF
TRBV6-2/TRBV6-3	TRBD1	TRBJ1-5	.	TGTGCCAGCAGTGAGCGGGGGGACAGGGGGAATCAGCCCCAGCATTTT	CASSERGDRGNQPQHF
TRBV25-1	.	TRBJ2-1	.	TGTGCCAGCAGTGACATTGCCGGGTCGTGGTTGGTCTTC	CASSDIAGSWLVF
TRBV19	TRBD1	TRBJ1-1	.	TGTGCCAGTAGTCAGGGGGCAGGTGGGACTGAAGCTTTCTTT	CASSQGAGGTEAFF
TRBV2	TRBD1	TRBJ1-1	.	TGTGCCAGCAGGAGGACAGGGGGTGACACTGAAGCTTTCTTT	CASRRTGGDTEAFF